The rows below give T cell receptor beta chains drawn from one sample of a study of shared clonotypes between healthy human individuals. TCRdb's copy holds only in-frame clones and misses some; the assay was immunoSEQ multiplex PCR. The sample has more than 2,000,000 clones, approximately 95% seen once. Sequenced: naive CD4+ T cells from PBMCs. These receptors were obtained from a man in his late teens or twenties in good health. Some clones in this sample may be carry-over from other donors' samples. The CDR3 runs from the conserved cysteine through the conserved F or W. The D gene is left open where the match is weak. The listing skips clone size in some rows; elsewhere it reads once, few, many or a size class.

TRBD2	TRBV6-1	NA	TRBJ2-7	TGTGCCAGCAGTGAAAGAGTAGCGGGAGTAGGAGAGCAGTACTTC	CASSERVAGVGEQYF
NA	TRBV4-3	NA	TRBJ1-1	TGCGCCAGCAGCCACCTCCGGGGGAAAACAGGGATGAACACTGAAGCTTTCTTT	CASSHLRGKTGMNTEAFF
NA	TRBV6-6	NA	TRBJ2-1	TGTGCCAGCAGTTACTCGAAAATGCCTAATGAGCAGTTCTTC	CASSYSKMPNEQFF
TRBD2	TRBV4-1	NA	TRBJ2-7	TGCGCCAGCAGCCAAGTCGAAAGCGGGAGGTTCGCCTACGAGCAGTACTTC	CASSQVESGRFAYEQYF
TRBD1	TRBV19	NA	TRBJ1-4	TGTGCCAGTAGTATAATACGTCCGTATGACAGGGAGGATGAAAAACTGTTTTTT	CASSIIRPYDREDEKLFF
TRBD2	TRBV5-1	NA	TRBJ2-3	TGCGCCAGCACCGCTGGGGCGGGAGGGCATCCAGATACGCAGTATTTT	CASTAGAGGHPDTQYF
NA	TRBV2	NA	TRBJ1-5	TGTGCCAGCACCCAGCCGGGGGCCGGGGGCAATCAGCCCCAGCATTTT	CASTQPGAGGNQPQHF
TRBD2	TRBV2	NA	TRBJ2-5	TGTGCCAGCAGGACCCCGGGACTAGCGGGAGGAAGGGAGACCCAGTACTTC	CASRTPGLAGGRETQYF
NA	TRBV15	NA	TRBJ1-5	TGTGCCACCAGCAGAGCTAGCTATAGCAATCAGCCCCAGCATTTT	CATSRASYSNQPQHF
NA	TRBV7-8	NA	TRBJ2-7	TGTGCCAGCATCAGGTGGGCCCCGGGGGAAGCCGAGCAGTACTTC	CASIRWAPGEAEQYF
TRBD2	TRBV5-1	NA	TRBJ2-2	TGCGCCAGCAGGGGACTAGAGAACACCGGGGAGCTGTTTTTT	CASRGLENTGELFF
NA	TRBV6-1	NA	TRBJ2-7	TGTGCCAGCAGACCTACAGGAAGCTCCTACGAGCAGTACTTC	CASRPTGSSYEQYF
NA	TRBV7-9	once	TRBJ1-6	TGTGCCAGCAGCTGGTACAATTCACCCCTCCACTTT	CASSWYNSPLHF
NA	TRBV9	NA	TRBJ2-7	TGTGCCAGCAGCGTGACGGGACAAGGGGAGCAGTACTTC	CASSVTGQGEQYF
NA	TRBV7-9	NA	TRBJ2-3	TGTGCCAGCAGCGAAGGACCAGCAGATACGCAGTATTTT	CASSEGPADTQYF
NA	TRBV28	few	TRBJ1-4	TGTGCCAGTGTCGCAACTAATGAAAAACTGTTTTTT	CASVATNEKLFF
NA	TRBV2	once	TRBJ1-5	TGTGCCAGCAGTGGGCTCCAGGGCCCCAATCAGCCCCAGCATTTT	CASSGLQGPNQPQHF
NA	TRBV12-5	NA	TRBJ2-1	TGTGCTAGTGGTGGAGACATTTACAATGAGCAGTTCTTC	CASGGDIYNEQFF
NA	TRBV15	NA	TRBJ1-5	TGTGCCACCAGCTACGACTCGGGAGGTCAGCCCCAGCATTTT	CATSYDSGGQPQHF
TRBD2	TRBV5-1	NA	TRBJ2-3	TGCGCCAGCACGGGACTAGCGGGAGGGCCAGATACGCAGTATTTT	CASTGLAGGPDTQYF
NA	TRBV7-9	NA	TRBJ1-4	TGTGCCAGCAGCTCCCCCCGCTCAGATGAAAAACTGTTTTTT	CASSSPRSDEKLFF
NA	TRBV6-1	NA	TRBJ1-5	TGTGCCAGCAGTGAAGAACAGTTCACGGTCAATCAGCCCCAGCATTTT	CASSEEQFTVNQPQHF
NA	TRBV2	NA	TRBJ1-1	TGTGCCAGTTCAGAGGGTCGGGCCAAAGCTTTCTTT	CASSEGRAKAFF
TRBD2	TRBV2	NA	TRBJ2-3	TGTGCCAGCAGCGGGGCTTTAGCGGGAGGCACAGATACGCAGTATTTT	CASSGALAGGTDTQYF
NA	TRBV20-1	NA	TRBJ1-2	TGCAGTGCGCCAAGGCCCTATGGCTACACCTTC	CSAPRPYGYTF
TRBD2	TRBV4-2	NA	TRBJ2-3	TGTGCCAGCAGCCCCTCTGGCGCGGGTAGCGGGAGCACAGATACGCAGTATTTT	CASSPSGAGSGSTDTQYF
NA	TRBV2	NA	TRBJ2-2	TGTGCCAGCAGTGACCAGAACACCGGGGAGCTGTTTTTT	CASSDQNTGELFF
NA	TRBV5-1	NA	TRBJ2-5	TGCGCCAGCAGCTTGCAACAGGGGGAGGGAGAGACCCAGTACTTC	CASSLQQGEGETQYF
NA	TRBV12-5	NA	TRBJ1-2	TGTGCTAGTGGTTTGGTACGGCCCAGGCCCGCTCAGCGTTATGATGGCTACACCTTC	CASGLVRPRPAQRYDGYTF
NA	TRBV9	NA	TRBJ2-3	TGTGCCAGCAGCGTAAGCCCAAGGACGGATACGCAGTATTTT	CASSVSPRTDTQYF
TRBD1	TRBV18	NA	TRBJ2-5	TGTGCCAGCTCATCGGGACAGGGGATTAAGACCCAGTACTTC	CASSSGQGIKTQYF
NA	TRBV7-8	few	TRBJ1-1	TGTGCCAGCAGCACCTCTGAAGGGAACACTGAAGCTTTCTTT	CASSTSEGNTEAFF
NA	TRBV11-2	NA	TRBJ2-7	TGTGCCAGCAGCCTGACAGGCCTGGAGCAGTACTTC	CASSLTGLEQYF
NA	TRBV5-1	NA	TRBJ1-4	TGCGCCAGCAGCCTGGACGGATTACAGGGTTTGGAAAAACTGTTTTTT	CASSLDGLQGLEKLFF
NA	TRBV25-1	NA	TRBJ2-7	TGTGCCAGCAGTGAACACGGGGGCGGCCGCCACTCCTACGAGCAGTACTTC	CASSEHGGGRHSYEQYF
NA	TRBV6-1	NA	TRBJ1-1	TGTGCCAGCAGTGAAAGCTTGGGGAGCACTGAAGCTTTCTTT	CASSESLGSTEAFF
NA	TRBV15	NA	TRBJ2-1	TGTGCCACCAGCAGAGGTCCTGCCCCACGGAATGAGCAGTTCTTC	CATSRGPAPRNEQFF
NA	TRBV11-2	NA	TRBJ2-1	TGTGCCAGCAGCCCGGGGGTCTACAATGAGCAGTTCTTC	CASSPGVYNEQFF
NA	TRBV28	NA	TRBJ1-4	TGTGCCAGCAGAACCCTCCGAGAAGATGGTGAAAAACTGTTTTTT	CASRTLREDGEKLFF
NA	TRBV5-1	once	TRBJ2-5	TGCGCCAGCAGCAAACAAGAGACCCAGTACTTC	CASSKQETQYF
TRBD1	TRBV6-5	NA	TRBJ1-2	TGTGCCACCGGGACAGACTATGGCTACACCTTC	CATGTDYGYTF
NA	TRBV10-3	NA	TRBJ2-4	TGTGCCATCAGTGAACACCCTCAGGAGTTTCAGTACTTC	CAISEHPQEFQYF
NA	TRBV28	NA	TRBJ1-3	TGTGCCAGCAGTTTATTTTTTGCGGGTTCCCTTTACTCTGGAAACACCATATATTTT	CASSLFFAGSLYSGNTIYF
TRBD1	TRBV28	NA	TRBJ1-2	TGTGCCAGCAGCACGACAGGGGGGGTCGGCTACACCTTC	CASSTTGGVGYTF
TRBD1	TRBV27	NA	TRBJ1-2	TGTGCCAGCAGTTCCTACAGGGGGAGTTACTATGGCTACACCTTC	CASSSYRGSYYGYTF